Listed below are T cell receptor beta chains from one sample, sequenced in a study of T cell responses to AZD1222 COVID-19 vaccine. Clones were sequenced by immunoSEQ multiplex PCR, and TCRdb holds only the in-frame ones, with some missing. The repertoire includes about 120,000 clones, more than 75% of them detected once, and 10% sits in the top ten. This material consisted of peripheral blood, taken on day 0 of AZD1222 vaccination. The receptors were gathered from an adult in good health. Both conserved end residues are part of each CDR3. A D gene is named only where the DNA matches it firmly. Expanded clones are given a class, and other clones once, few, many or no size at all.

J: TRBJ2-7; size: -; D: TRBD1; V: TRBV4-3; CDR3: CASSQRQGPYEQYF; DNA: TGCGCCAGCAGCCAGCGACAGGGGCCCTACGAGCAGTACTTC
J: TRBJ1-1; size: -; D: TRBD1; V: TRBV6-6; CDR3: CASTLKGANTEAFF; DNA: TGTGCCAGCACATTGAAGGGGGCGAACACTGAAGCTTTCTTT
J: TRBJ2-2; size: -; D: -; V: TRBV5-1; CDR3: CASAGTTNTGELFF; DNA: TGCGCCAGCGCTGGTACTACGAACACCGGGGAGCTGTTTTTT
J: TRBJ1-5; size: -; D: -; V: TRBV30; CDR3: CAWSVEPYGGGNQPQHF; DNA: TGTGCCTGGAGTGTAGAGCCCTACGGGGGCGGCAATCAGCCCCAGCATTTT
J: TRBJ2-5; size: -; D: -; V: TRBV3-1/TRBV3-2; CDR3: CASSPGLRETQYF; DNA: TGTGCCAGCAGCCCGGGCCTCAGGGAGACCCAGTACTTC
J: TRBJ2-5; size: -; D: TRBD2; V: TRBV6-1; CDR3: CASSEGGAGVLIRTQYF; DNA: TGTGCCAGCAGTGAAGGAGGGGCGGGGGTCCTCATAAGGACCCAGTACTTC
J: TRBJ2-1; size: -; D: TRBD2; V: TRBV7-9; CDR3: CATSPSGAYNEQFF; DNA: TGTGCCACCTCCCCTAGCGGAGCCTACAATGAGCAGTTCTTC
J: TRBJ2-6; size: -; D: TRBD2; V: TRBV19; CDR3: CASTGGATGANVLTF; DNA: TGTGCCAGTACCGGGGGGGCTACTGGGGCCAACGTCCTGACTTTC
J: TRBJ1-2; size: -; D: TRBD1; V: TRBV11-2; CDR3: CASSSSTGGYYGYTF; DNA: TGTGCCAGCAGCTCTTCAACAGGGGGCTACTATGGCTACACCTTC
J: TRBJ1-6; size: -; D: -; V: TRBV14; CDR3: CASSPSYNSPLHF; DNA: TGTGCCAGCAGCCCCTCCTATAATTCACCCCTCCACTTT
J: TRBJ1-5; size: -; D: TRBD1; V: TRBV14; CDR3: CASSQDFRQGRIQPQHF; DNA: TGTGCCAGCAGCCAAGATTTCCGACAGGGGAGGATTCAGCCCCAGCATTTT
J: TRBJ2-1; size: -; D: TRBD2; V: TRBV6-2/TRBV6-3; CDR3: CASSLGLAGVVNEQFF; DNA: TGTGCCAGCAGTCTTGGACTAGCGGGAGTTGTGAATGAGCAGTTCTTC
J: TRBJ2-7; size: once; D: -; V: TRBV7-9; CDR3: CASSSGGTSGYF; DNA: TGTGCCAGCAGTTCTGGAGGGACTTCTGGGTACTTC
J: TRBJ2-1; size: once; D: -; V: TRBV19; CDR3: CASTPLGVGNEQFF; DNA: TGTGCCAGTACACCCCTGGGGGTAGGAAATGAGCAGTTCTTC
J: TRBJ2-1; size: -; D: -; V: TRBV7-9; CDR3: CASTLQGTPTKGEFF; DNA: TGTGCCAGCACCCTACAGGGCACCCCTACGAAGGGGGAGTTCTTC
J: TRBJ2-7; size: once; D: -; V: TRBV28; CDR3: CASTRRGIRSYEQYF; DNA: TGTGCCAGCACCCGTCGAGGAATAAGATCCTACGAGCAGTACTTC
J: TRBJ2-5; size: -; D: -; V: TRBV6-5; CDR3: CASTLPGQQETQYF; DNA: TGTGCCAGCACCCTCCCGGGACAACAAGAGACCCAGTACTTC
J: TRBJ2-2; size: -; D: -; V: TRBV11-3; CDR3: CASSLGGNTGELFF; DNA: TGTGCCAGCAGCTTGGGGGGGAACACCGGGGAGCTGTTTTTT
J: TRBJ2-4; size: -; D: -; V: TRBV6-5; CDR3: CASSYSRGGYIQYF; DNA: TGTGCCAGCAGTTACTCAAGAGGAGGGTACATTCAGTACTTC